These 13 T cell receptor beta chains originate from one sample sequenced in a study of beta chain features in type 1 diabetes. Reverse transcription of all isolated RNA meant that expressed TCRB transcripts were sequenced. Libraries were prepared by immunoSEQ multiplex PCR; TCRdb keeps only in-frame clonotypes and omits some of them. The repertoire holds under 450,000 clones, with more than 13% as singletons. The source material was naive CD4+ T cells from blood. The source is a woman aged 18 to 35 in good health.

This clone appeared a few times. The V gene is TRBV6-1, the J gene TRBJ2-1; D uncertain. The germline V gene encodes CDR1 MNHNS and CDR2 SASEGT. The CDR3 length is 12 residues. V was pared by 5 bases and J by 7 bases, with 9 bases between. CDR3 DNA sequence: TGTGCCAGCAGTCTCGGTCGGAATGAGCAGTTCTTC. This sequence encodes CASSLGRNEQFF.

The CDR3 here is CASSLWGRGTYNEQFF. Here the CDR3 DNA reads TGTGCCAGCAGTTTATGGGGCAGGGGGACTTACAATGAGCAGTTCTTC. This chain links TRBV28 with TRBJ2-1, with D possibly being TRBD1 (7 bases). The CDR3 length is 16 residues. Germline V gene lookup returns CDR1 MDHEN and CDR2 SYDVKM. The V gene lost 0 bases and the J gene lost 4 bases, with 13 bases spanning the gap. Filled out from reference TRBV28 and TRBJ2-1, the complete variable domain reads DVKVTQSSRYLVKRTGEKVFLECVQDMDHENMFWYRQDPGLGLRLIYFSYDVKMKEKGDIPEGYSVSREKKERFSLILESASTNQTSMYLCASSLWGRGTYNEQFFGPGTRLTVL.

The chain has TRBV30 and TRBJ2-3; D gene unclear. Germline V gives CDR1 GTSNPN, CDR2 SVGIG (reference sequence). Trimming cost V 4 bases and J 1 base, with 6 bases left between them. This CDR3 has 12 amino acids. CDR3 region: CAWNFRTDTQYF. The CDR3 coding sequence is TGTGCCTGGAACTTTCGCACAGATACGCAGTATTTT. Based on the CDR3 plus reference TRBV30 and TRBJ2-3, the full variable domain is SQTIHQWPATLVQPVGSPLSLECTVEGTSNPNLYWYRQAAGRGLQLLFYSVGIGQISSEVPQNLSASRPQDRQFILSSKKLLLSDSGFYLCAWNFRTDTQYFGPGTRLTVL.

This clone has a handful of counts. The V call is TRBV7-2, the J call TRBJ2-7; D is possibly TRBD1 (6 bases). This CDR3 spans 16 amino acids. Germline V lookup: CDR1 SGHTA, CDR2 FQGNSA. Trimming took 4 bases from V and 3 from J, leaving 19 bases between them. CDR3 DNA: TGTGCCAGCAGCTCTAGAGGACAGTCGCCCCTCTACGAGCAGTACTTC. Its protein product is CASSSRGQSPLYEQYF.

This chain joins TRBV6-5 and TRBJ2-5; maybe TRBD1 (5 bases). Trimming left V 6 bases short and J 5 bases short, with 19 bases between. CDR1 is MNHEY, CDR2 SVGAGI, per germline. The CDR3 length is 15 residues. The CDR3 region is CASRILYRNGETQYF. The CDR3 DNA is TGTGCCAGCAGGATCTTATACAGGAACGGGGAGACCCAGTACTTC.

This clone turned up a few times. The V and J genes are TRBV28 and TRBJ2-5, with a possible D match to TRBD2 (5 bases). With 6 bases removed from V and 4 bases from J, the gap between germline ends came to 15 bases. The CDR3 totals 14 residues. Germline V CDR1 and CDR2: MDHEN, SYDVKM. The CDR3 coding sequence is TGTGCCAGCAGGCCGGGGAGCAGGAGAGAGACCCAGTACTTC. This gives the protein CASRPGSRRETQYF. Supplemented by reference TRBV28 and TRBJ2-5, the full variable domain reads DVKVTQSSRYLVKRTGEKVFLECVQDMDHENMFWYRQDPGLGLRLIYFSYDVKMKEKGDIPEGYSVSREKKERFSLILESASTNQTSMYLCASRPGSRRETQYFGPGTRLLVL.

This clone was found a few times. This sequence joins TRBV12-5 and TRBJ1-1; the D is unclear. V was cut by 1 base and J by 2 bases, with 5 bases left in between. The CDR3 extends over 13 amino acids. CDR1 is LGHNT, CDR2 FRNRAP, per germline. CDR3 DNA: TGTGCTAGTGGTTTGGGAGCCAACACTGAAGCTTTCTTT. It codes for CASGLGANTEAFF. The full variable domain, completed using reference TRBV12-5 and TRBJ1-1, is DARVTQTPRHKVTEMGQEVTMRCQPILGHNTVFWYRQTMMQGLELLAYFRNRAPLDDSGMPKDRFSAEMPDATLATLKIQPSEPRDSAVYFCASGLGANTEAFFGQGTRLTVV.

The chain recombines TRBV5-4 with TRBJ2-1; D gene uncertain. CDR3 length equals 17 residues. CDR1 is SGHNT, CDR2 YYREEE, per germline (reference sequence). Trimming took off 1 base at V and 1 base at J, with 15 bases between the two ends. CDR3 sequence reads: CASSLPLGEPSYNEQFF. The CDR3 bases are TGTGCCAGCAGCTTGCCCCTAGGTGAACCTTCCTACAATGAGCAGTTCTTC.

The V and J genes are TRBV28 and TRBJ2-3, with 7 nucleotides matching TRBD2. Looked up from germline, CDR1 is MDHEN and CDR2 is SYDVKM. V gave up 7 bases and J gave up 6 bases; unmatched junction bases: 10. The CDR3 is 14 amino acids. The CDR3 here is CASNPIGRGDTQYF. The CDR3 nucleotides are TGTGCCAGCAACCCAATAGGGCGGGGGGATACGCAGTATTTT.

The table lists this clone with a few counts. The genes are TRBV29-1 and TRBJ2-7, with 7 bases aligning to TRBD2. CDR1 is SQVTM, CDR2 ANQGSEA, per germline. The CDR3 runs to 12 residues. The junction had 6 bases not matched to a gene; V was cut back by 6 bases and J by 4 bases. The CDR3 DNA reads as TGCAGCGTCGCTCAGCGGGATTACGAGCAGTACTTC. It is translated as CSVAQRDYEQYF.

The J gene is TRBJ2-7, the V gene TRBV7-9; 8 positions match TRBD1. CDR1 SEHNR and CDR2 FQNEAQ come from the germline V gene (reference sequence). The CDR3 sequence is 14 residues long. Germline trimming cut 1 base from V and 2 bases from J; bases unmatched to any gene: 1. DNA of the CDR3: TGTGCCAGCAGCTTAGAGACAGGGGCCTACGAGCAGTACTTC. This sequence encodes CASSLETGAYEQYF.

The gene calls are TRBV9 and TRBJ1-2, with 7 bases that match TRBD1. This CDR3 comprises 16 residues. CDR1 is SGDLS and CDR2 is YYNGEE in the germline V gene. Unmatched junction bases numbered 13, after V lost 0 bases and J lost 8 bases. The CDR3 region has the DNA TGTGCCAGCAGCGTAGAGCAAGCAGGGGGAATATGGGGCTACACCTTC. This codes for CASSVEQAGGIWGYTF.

The chain links TRBV19 to TRBJ2-1, with 10 bases identical to TRBD2. CDR3 length: 14 amino acids. The trim removed 4 bases at V and 15 bases at J, leaving 12 bases unmatched. The germline V gene encodes CDR1 LNHDA and CDR2 SQIVND (reference sequence). The CDR3 region is CASSTSLAGAGPFF. In DNA form, the CDR3 reads TGTGCCAGTAGTACAAGTCTAGCGGGAGCGGGTCCGTTCTTC.